Listed below are T cell receptor beta chains from one sample, sequenced in a study of graft-versus-host responses after intestinal transplantation. Measured with immunoSEQ multiplex PCR; TCRdb has only the in-frame clones, and not every one. The table lists about 27,000 clones, approximately 93% of them singletons. The source material was PBMCs, sampled 18 days after transplant. These receptors all stem from a human patient who received an intestinal transplant, so some T cells may come from the graft donor. Both conserved end residues are part of each CDR3. A D gene is named only where the DNA matches it firmly. Where a row states a size, it is once, few, many or the class of an expanded clone; other rows omit it.

D	J	size	V	DNA	CDR3
.	TRBJ2-2	.	TRBV7-9	TGTGCCAGCAGCTTAGGGCCCGCGATGACGCACACCGGGGAGCTGTTTTTT	CASSLGPAMTHTGELFF
TRBD2	TRBJ2-5	.	TRBV27	TGTGCCAGCAGTTTATCCGCTAGCGGGGTGGAGACCCAGTACTTC	CASSLSASGVETQYF
TRBD1	TRBJ2-7	.	TRBV18	TGTGCCAGCTCACAGACAGGGTTCTCCTACGAGCAGTACTTC	CASSQTGFSYEQYF
TRBD2	TRBJ2-5	.	TRBV30	TGTGCCTGGGGACTAGTGCGAGAGACCCAGTACTTC	CAWGLVRETQYF
.	TRBJ1-1	.	TRBV9	TGTGCCAGCAGCGCCACAGCTATGAACACTGAAGCTTTCTTT	CASSATAMNTEAFF
.	TRBJ2-7	.	TRBV5-4	TGTGCCAGCAGCAGACCGGACGGAGCAAACTACGAGCAGTACTTC	CASSRPDGANYEQYF
.	TRBJ2-2	.	TRBV13	TGTGCCAGCAGCTTAGCTCTCGGAACTTCGAACACCGGGGAGCTGTTTTTT	CASSLALGTSNTGELFF
.	TRBJ1-6	few	TRBV6-6	TGTGCCAGCAGTACCTCGGGCATTACCTATAATTCACCCCTCCACTTT	CASSTSGITYNSPLHF
.	TRBJ1-5	.	TRBV5-4	TGTGCCAGCAGCTTATGGGGTGATCAGCCCCAGCATTTT	CASSLWGDQPQHF
.	TRBJ2-3	.	TRBV7-9	TGTGCCAGCAGCGGTATTAGCACAGATACGCAGTATTTT	CASSGISTDTQYF
.	TRBJ2-1	.	TRBV9	TGTGCCAGCAGCGTAGACGCGGAGGTACGGTACAATGAGCAGTTCTTC	CASSVDAEVRYNEQFF
.	TRBJ1-6	.	TRBV2	TGTGCCAGCAGCGCGAGCGGGGTACCCCTCCACTTT	CASSASGVPLHF
.	TRBJ1-1	.	TRBV4-1	TGCGCCAGCAGCCAAGAAGAGGCGGGAACTGAAGCTTTCTTT	CASSQEEAGTEAFF
.	TRBJ2-1	once	TRBV2	TGTGCCAGCAGGGAGTCCGCCTCTCCCAATGAGCAGTTCTTC	CASRESASPNEQFF
TRBD2	TRBJ2-3	.	TRBV30	TGTGCCTGGAGTACCCCTGGCGGGGGGTGGGATGATACGCAGTATTTT	CAWSTPGGGWDDTQYF
.	TRBJ2-7	.	TRBV18	TGTGCCAGCTCACCGGGACTTACAGCGGCCTACGAGCAGTACTTC	CASSPGLTAAYEQYF
TRBD1	TRBJ2-2	.	TRBV6-5	TGTGCCAGCAGTTACTACAGGGGGATTGACGGGGAGCTGTTTTTT	CASSYYRGIDGELFF
TRBD2	TRBJ2-7	.	TRBV7-9	TGTGCCAGCAGCTCGCACTCTAGCGGGGGGGCTAACTACGAGCAGTACTTC	CASSSHSSGGANYEQYF
.	TRBJ1-1	.	TRBV19	TGTGCCAGTAGCCAGGGGATGAACACTGAAGCTTTCTTT	CASSQGMNTEAFF
.	TRBJ1-5	.	TRBV27	TGTGCCAGCAGTTTATTACCACCCGCGAATCAGCCCCAGCATTTT	CASSLLPPANQPQHF
TRBD1	TRBJ2-1	.	TRBV5-1	TGCGCCAGTAGAGTCTCGACAGGGGTGACCAATGAGCAGTTCTTC	CASRVSTGVTNEQFF
.	TRBJ1-5	.	TRBV18	TGTGCCAGCTCACCACAGTCAAGCAATCAGCCCCAGCATTTT	CASSPQSSNQPQHF
.	TRBJ1-4	.	TRBV4-1	TGCGCCAGCAGCCAAGGACCATTGGAACCCACAGGTGAAAAACTGTTTTTT	CASSQGPLEPTGEKLFF
TRBD1	TRBJ2-7	.	TRBV30	TGTGCCTGGAGTGTTGGGACAGGGAAGGAGCAGTACTTC	CAWSVGTGKEQYF
.	TRBJ2-7	.	TRBV7-9	TGTGCCAGCAGTCCTCGGACCAACTCCGAGCAGTACTTC	CASSPRTNSEQYF
.	TRBJ1-2	.	TRBV7-9	TGTGCCAGCAGCTTAGTCATAGGGGACGGCTACACCTTC	CASSLVIGDGYTF
TRBD2	TRBJ2-5	.	TRBV7-3	TGTGCCAGCAGCTTGACTAGCGGGGCGGCAGAGACCCAGTACTTC	CASSLTSGAAETQYF
.	TRBJ2-7	few	TRBV2	TGTGCCAGCATCCAGGACAGTACCTACGAGCAGTACTTC	CASIQDSTYEQYF
TRBD2	TRBJ2-7	.	TRBV6-6	TGTGCCAGCAGGACCGGTCGGGGGGACGACGAGCAGTACTTC	CASRTGRGDDEQYF
.	TRBJ1-2	.	TRBV5-6	TGTGCCAGCAGCTTGAGGGTTCGAGATGGCTACACCTTC	CASSLRVRDGYTF
.	TRBJ2-7	.	TRBV4-1	TGCGCCAGCAGCCAAGGAAGGAGCTTAGGGGAGCAGTACTTC	CASSQGRSLGEQYF
TRBD1	TRBJ1-2	.	TRBV2	TGTGCCAGCAGTGAATGGTCTAGGGGACAGGGGGGCTACACCTTC	CASSEWSRGQGGYTF
.	TRBJ1-1	.	TRBV19	TGTGCCAGTAGCCCGCTTGAGGGGCTGGTTAAAGCTTTCTTT	CASSPLEGLVKAFF
TRBD1	TRBJ2-7	.	TRBV7-9	TGTGCCAGCAGCTCCTCCACAGGGGGGACCTACGAGCAGTACTTC	CASSSSTGGTYEQYF
TRBD1	TRBJ2-1	.	TRBV5-4	TGTGCCAGCAGCTTGGGGGACAGGGGGTATGAGCAGTTCTTC	CASSLGDRGYEQFF
TRBD1	TRBJ2-7	.	TRBV14	TGTGCCAGCAGCCTGGGGACAGGGGCGTACGAGCAGTACTTC	CASSLGTGAYEQYF
.	TRBJ1-1	.	TRBV6-5	TGTGCCAGCAGCCTCTTTTCGGGGGAGAACACTGAAGCTTTCTTT	CASSLFSGENTEAFF
.	TRBJ1-1	.	TRBV21-1	TGTGCCAGCAGCCTAAGGACAGGGGGACTGACTGAAGCTTTCTTT	CASSLRTGGLTEAFF
.	TRBJ2-2	.	TRBV5-1	TGCGCCAGCAGCTTGTTCCCCGGGGAGCTGTTTTTT	CASSLFPGELFF
TRBD1	TRBJ1-2	.	TRBV15	TGTGCCACCAGCAGAGACAGGGGGGGCGGCTACACCTTC	CATSRDRGGGYTF
.	TRBJ1-1	.	TRBV9	TGTGCCAGCAGCGGATTACAGGGAGGGTACACTGAAGCTTTCTTT	CASSGLQGGYTEAFF
.	TRBJ1-1	.	TRBV7-6	TGTGCCAGCAGCTTAGATGGCACTGAAGCTTTCTTT	CASSLDGTEAFF
.	TRBJ2-6	.	TRBV7-3	TGTGCCAGCAGCCCTCGAGGGGGGGCCAACGTCCTGACTTTC	CASSPRGGANVLTF
TRBD2	TRBJ2-5	.	TRBV7-9	TGTGCCAGCAGCCGGGACTACTCCGAAGAGACCCAGTACTTC	CASSRDYSEETQYF
.	TRBJ2-3	.	TRBV5-1	TGCGCCAGCAGCTGGGGGAAGACAGTCACAGATACGCAGTATTTT	CASSWGKTVTDTQYF
TRBD2	TRBJ2-1	.	TRBV19	TGTGCCAGCACTAGCGGGGGGGCCTACAATGAGCAGTTCTTC	CASTSGGAYNEQFF
.	TRBJ1-1	.	TRBV6-1	TGTGCCAGCAGTGTCCCCGGCTCGGCCACTGAAGCTTTCTTT	CASSVPGSATEAFF
.	TRBJ1-3	.	TRBV11-2	TGTGCCAGCAGCTTAGAAACAATGCCATTCTCTGGAAACACCATATATTTT	CASSLETMPFSGNTIYF